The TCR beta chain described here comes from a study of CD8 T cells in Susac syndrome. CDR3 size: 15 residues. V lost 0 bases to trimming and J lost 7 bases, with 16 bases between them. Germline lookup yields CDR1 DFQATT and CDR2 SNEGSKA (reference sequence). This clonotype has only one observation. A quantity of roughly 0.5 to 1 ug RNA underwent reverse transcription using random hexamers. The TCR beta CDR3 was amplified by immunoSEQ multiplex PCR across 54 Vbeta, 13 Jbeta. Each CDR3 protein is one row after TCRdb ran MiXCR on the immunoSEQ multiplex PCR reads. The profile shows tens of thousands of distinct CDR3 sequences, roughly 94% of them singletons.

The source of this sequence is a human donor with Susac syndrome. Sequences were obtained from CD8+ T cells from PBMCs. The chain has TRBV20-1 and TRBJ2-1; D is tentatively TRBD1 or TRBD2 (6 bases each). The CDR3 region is CSARDIRETGNEQFF. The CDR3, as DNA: TGCAGTGCTAGAGACATACGGGAGACAGGTAATGAGCAGTTCTTC.